One T cell receptor beta chain is described in this entry. No antigen is known for it. Deep-level assay runs were performed. Sorted-subset replicate PCRs used 200 to 250 ng DNA, about 30,000 T cell genomes. Here immunoSEQ multiplex PCR was the method, and the copy in TCRdb shows in-frame clones only, minus some. The table shows around 2,000,000 clones, with roughly 91% occurring only once. The entry originates in a study of shared clonotypes between healthy human individuals. Broader study findings: Roughly 5% of naive CD4 clonotypes were common to a handful of donors.

This CDR3 spans 14 amino acids. J gave up 2 bases and V 7 bases, and 3 bases lay outside the gene matches. Germline V gene lookup returns CDR1 SEHNR and CDR2 FQNEAQ (reference sequence). CD45RO-negative, CCR7-selected cells formed the naive CD8 fraction, which excluded terminally differentiated effector memory CD45RA+ cells. Sequencing input: naive CD8+ T cells from PBMCs. The chain couples TRBV7-9 to TRBJ2-2; 8 nucleotides align to TRBD1. The TCR originated in a man aged 18-30 years in good health. Some clones in this sample may be carry-over from other donors' samples. The CDR3 protein is CASTGGANTGELFF. The CDR3 DNA follows: TGTGCCAGCACAGGGGGCGCAAACACCGGGGAGCTGTTTTTT.